Listed below are T cell receptor beta chains from one sample, sequenced in a study of T-cell reconstitution after alpha-beta-depleted transplantation in children. TCRdb ran MiXCR on the PCR reads and lists one entry per CDR3 protein. The sample lists 500,000 or so distinct CDR3 sequences, approximately 10% occurring once. The sample consisted of PBMCs, mostly from graft donor cells, taken 180 days after TCRalphabeta/CD19-depleted stem cell transplant. Receptors were obtained from a female patient aged 2-15 years who had a stem cell transplant for aplastic anemia, so the T cells may come from the graft donor. Each CDR3 is given with its conserved first and last residue. A D gene is named only where the DNA matches it firmly. A row's size may be missing; if present it is once, few, many or a size class.

v_gene	d_gene	abundance	j_gene	CDR3nt	CDR3aa
TRBV24-1	NA	many	TRBJ2-2	TGTGCCACCAGTGACCCCGGGCGGTTTGACACCGGGGAGCTGTTTTTT	CATSDPGRFDTGELFF
TRBV18	NA	few	TRBJ1-2	TGTGCCAGCTCACCAGCTCAGGGGCCGTATGGCTACACCTTC	CASSPAQGPYGYTF
TRBV3-1	NA	NA	TRBJ2-7	TGTGCCTCCTGCCTCAGACCCCGGATGACAGGAGTCTACGAGCAGTACTTC	CASCLRPRMTGVYEQYF
TRBV24-1	TRBD2	few	TRBJ2-1	TGTGCCACCAGTGATTCGGGACTAGCGGTCTCCTACAATGAGCAGTTCTTC	CATSDSGLAVSYNEQFF
TRBV20-1	TRBD1	NA	TRBJ1-1	TGCAGTGCTAGATCGACAGGGGCCAGCACTGAAGCTTTCTTT	CSARSTGASTEAFF
TRBV7-9	TRBD2	many	TRBJ2-2	TGTGCCAGCAGCCCTCCGACTAGCGGAAACACCGGGGAGCTGTTTTTT	CASSPPTSGNTGELFF
TRBV18	NA	many	TRBJ2-1	TGTGCCAGCTCACCACGGGAGCTTGAGCAGTTCTTC	CASSPRELEQFF
TRBV25-1	TRBD1	NA	TRBJ2-1	TGTGCCAGCCAGTGGACAGGGAACGCCTACAATGAGCAGTTCTTC	CASQWTGNAYNEQFF
TRBV7-9	NA	NA	TRBJ2-7	TGTGCCAGCAGCTTCGGCAGGGGCCAGGGGCCGAACTACAAGCAGTACTTC	CASSFGRGQGPNYKQYF
TRBV12-3/TRBV12-4	NA	many	TRBJ2-2	TGTGCCAGCAGCCCGTCCCGGGGTAGCGTGAACACCGGGGAGCTGTTTTTT	CASSPSRGSVNTGELFF
TRBV14	NA	many	TRBJ2-1	TGTGCCAGCAGCGCGAGCAGGCACTACAATGAGCAGTTCTTC	CASSASRHYNEQFF
TRBV27	NA	few	TRBJ2-7	TGTGCCAGCAGTTTACAGGGTCGGTACGAGCAGTACTTC	CASSLQGRYEQYF
TRBV25-1	TRBD1	few	TRBJ1-2	TGTGCCAGCAGGGCCAGGGGGAACGGCTACACCTTC	CASRARGNGYTF
TRBV9	NA	NA	TRBJ2-1	TGTGCCAGCAGCGGACCCGGGACCGAGTACAATGAGCAGTTCTTC	CASSGPGTEYNEQFF
TRBV7-9	TRBD2	NA	TRBJ2-1	TGTGCCAGCAGCTTCACGGGACTAGCGTTTTCCAATGAGCAGTTCTTC	CASSFTGLAFSNEQFF
TRBV20-1	TRBD1	NA	TRBJ2-2	TGCAGTGCTCCTCGAGGGGGACAGGGGTACACCGGGGAGCTGTTTTTT	CSAPRGGQGYTGELFF
TRBV3-1	TRBD2	NA	TRBJ2-1	TGTGCCAGCAGCCAAGAGGGAGGCCTAGCGGGGAGCTCCTACAATGAGCAGTTCTTC	CASSQEGGLAGSSYNEQFF
TRBV13	TRBD2	few	TRBJ2-1	TGTGCCAGCAGCCGTGACGGGACTAGCCGCATTGAGCAGTTCTTC	CASSRDGTSRIEQFF
TRBV6-5	NA	few	TRBJ1-1	TGTGCCAGCAGCAACGGACGGATGAACACTGAAGCTTTCTTT	CASSNGRMNTEAFF